The rows below give T cell receptor beta chains drawn from one sample of a study of CD8 T cells in Susac syndrome. In TCRdb, the immunoSEQ multiplex PCR reads were re-called with MiXCR into one record per CDR3 protein. This sample has roughly 110,000 distinct CDR3 sequences; 85% to 95% occur once, and the top ten carry roughly 0.12%. Sequences were obtained from CD8+ T cells from PBMCs. These receptors were taken from a human donor in good health. CDR3s include the opening cysteine and the closing phenylalanine or tryptophan. A D gene is named only where the DNA matches it firmly. Clone size is not always given. Where it is, it says once, few, many or a class for expanded clones.

D	size	V	J	DNA	CDR3
.	.	TRBV5-1	TRBJ2-2	TGCGCCAGCATCGCTGGAGGGACGAACACCGGGGAGCTGTTTTTT	CASIAGGTNTGELFF
.	.	TRBV9	TRBJ2-2	TGTGCCAGCAGCGTAGGAGGACCCGGCACCGGGGAGCTGTTTTTT	CASSVGGPGTGELFF
.	.	TRBV6-6	TRBJ2-1	TGTGCCAGCACTTCCGACCACAATGAGCAGTTCTTC	CASTSDHNEQFF
.	.	TRBV11-2	TRBJ1-1	TGTGCCAGCAGCCCCCTTTCTCGTCGGGACACTGAAGCTTTCTTT	CASSPLSRRDTEAFF
.	.	TRBV20-1	TRBJ2-5	TGCAGTGCTAGAGATTTGGCAGGGGGGGACCAAGAGACCCAGTACTTC	CSARDLAGGDQETQYF
TRBD1	once	TRBV19	TRBJ1-2	TGTGCCAGTAGTATCGACAGGGGGCTCCGGTATGGCTACACCTTC	CASSIDRGLRYGYTF
.	.	TRBV7-6	TRBJ2-3	TGTGCCAGCAGCTTAAATGCGAACACAGATACGCAGTATTTT	CASSLNANTDTQYF
TRBD2	.	TRBV6-5	TRBJ2-1	TGTGCCAGCAGTTACCCATTTGGCGGGAGCGACCCGACGTCCTACAATGAGCAGTTCTTC	CASSYPFGGSDPTSYNEQFF
.	.	TRBV5-6	TRBJ2-7	TGTGCCAGCAGCTTGGGTCCGGACGTGAGCTCCTACGAGCAGTACTTC	CASSLGPDVSSYEQYF
.	.	TRBV2	TRBJ1-1	TGTGCCAGCAGTTCCGGACAGAATAGTAACACTGAAGCTTTCTTT	CASSSGQNSNTEAFF
TRBD1	.	TRBV3-1	TRBJ2-7	TGTGCCAGCAGCCCACCTTTACCGGGACAGGGAATGCGCGAGCAGTACTTC	CASSPPLPGQGMREQYF
TRBD1	.	TRBV29-1	TRBJ2-1	TGCAGCGTTGAAAGGTCGGACAGGGCTAGGGTAAATGAGCAGTTCTTC	CSVERSDRARVNEQFF
.	.	TRBV12-5	TRBJ2-3	TGTGCTAGTGGTCCCCCCCGACGGAGCACAGATACGCAGTATTTT	CASGPPRRSTDTQYF
TRBD2	.	TRBV9	TRBJ2-2	TGTGCCAGCAGCGTAGACCCGGGGGGGCGGAACGGGGAGCTGTTTTTT	CASSVDPGGRNGELFF
.	.	TRBV19	TRBJ1-1	TGTGCCACTTTAGGGGGGGGCACTGAAGCTTTCTTT	CATLGGGTEAFF
TRBD2	.	TRBV20-1	TRBJ2-6	TGCAGTGCAGGGGAGGGCTCTGGGGCCAACGTCCTGACTTTC	CSAGEGSGANVLTF
.	.	TRBV5-1	TRBJ2-2	TGCGCCAGCAGCCTACCGGGACCCCAAGACACCGGGGAGCTGTTTTTT	CASSLPGPQDTGELFF
TRBD1	.	TRBV7-8	TRBJ1-2	TGTGCCAGCAGCTTAAACGTAGGGGGCTACACTTTC	CASSLNVGGYTF
TRBD1	.	TRBV2	TRBJ1-4	TGTGCCAGCAGCTTCCCCGGACAGGGAACTAATGAAAAACTGTTTTTT	CASSFPGQGTNEKLFF
.	.	TRBV7-2	TRBJ2-7	TGTGCCAGCAGCTCGCAGACAGCATACGAGCAGTACTTC	CASSSQTAYEQYF
.	.	TRBV29-1	TRBJ2-1	TGCAGCGTTGGGAGGGCCTCCTACAATGAGCAGTTCTTC	CSVGRASYNEQFF
TRBD2	once	TRBV7-9	TRBJ2-1	TGTGCCAGCAGCCCCTCCAGCGGGAACTACAATGAGCAGTTCTTC	CASSPSSGNYNEQFF
TRBD2	.	TRBV4-3	TRBJ2-2	TGCGCCAGCAGCCAAGATCCTCTAGCGGGATCTCGGGAGCTGTTTTTT	CASSQDPLAGSRELFF
.	.	TRBV5-6	TRBJ2-7	TGTGCCAGCAGCTCCAACATTTTGGGGGGTGGTTACGAGCAGTACTTC	CASSSNILGGGYEQYF
.	few	TRBV14	TRBJ2-7	TGTGCCAGCAGCCAACTTTACGAGCAGTACTTC	CASSQLYEQYF
.	once	TRBV19	TRBJ2-2	TGTGCCAGTAGTATAGTCATTACCGCGAACACCGGGGAGCTGTTTTTT	CASSIVITANTGELFF
TRBD2	.	TRBV9	TRBJ2-2	TGTGCCAGCAGCGTAGGAAGCGGGGGGGCCACCGGGGAGCTGTTTTTT	CASSVGSGGATGELFF